The rows below give T cell receptor beta chains drawn from one sample of a study of cytomegalovirus exposure and HLA in healthy donors. The assay was immunoSEQ multiplex PCR, and TCRdb's table has in-frame clones only and misses some. The table has over 150,000 clones, 55% to 70% seen once. Sequences were obtained from PBMCs. All receptors come from a woman in her forties in good health and CMV-seropositive. Both conserved end residues are part of each CDR3. The order of the fields is clone size, V gene, J gene, D gene, CDR3 protein, CDR3 DNA. The D gene is left open where the match is weak. Only part of the rows carry a size: once, few, many, or a class if the clone is expanded.

.	TRBV29-1	TRBJ1-4	TRBD1	CSGRIQGGTNEKLFF	TGCAGCGGACGAATCCAGGGGGGAACTAATGAAAAACTGTTTTTT
.	TRBV11-3	TRBJ2-5	TRBD2	CASSFGRGDQETQYF	TGTGCCAGCAGCTTTGGGCGGGGGGATCAAGAGACCCAGTACTTC
.	TRBV28	TRBJ1-2	.	CASFPQEAYGYTF	TGTGCCAGCTTTCCGCAGGAGGCCTATGGCTACACCTTC
.	TRBV5-1	TRBJ2-2	TRBD1	CASSSQPGQLFDGELFF	TGCGCCAGCAGTTCGCAACCGGGACAGTTATTCGACGGGGAGCTGTTTTTT
few	TRBV7-6	TRBJ1-1	TRBD1	CASSLQGIENTEAFF	TGTGCCAGCAGTTTACAGGGGATTGAGAACACTGAAGCTTTCTTT
.	TRBV6-6	TRBJ2-1	.	CASQGLPDYNEQFF	TGTGCCAGTCAGGGACTCCCCGACTACAATGAGCAGTTCTTC
.	TRBV5-1	TRBJ2-5	TRBD2	CASSPTGTSGEGETQYF	TGCGCCAGCAGCCCCACCGGGACTAGCGGGGAGGGGGAGACCCAGTACTTC
.	TRBV28	TRBJ2-3	.	CASSGRTDTQYF	TGTGCCAGCTCCGGTCGCACAGATACGCAGTATTTT
once	TRBV4-2	TRBJ2-5	TRBD1	CASSSLATTGGRETQYF	TGTGCCAGCAGCTCCCTCGCCACAACAGGGGGCAGAGAGACCCAGTACTTC
few	TRBV5-1	TRBJ1-2	.	CASSLASGEGNYGYTF	TGCGCCAGCAGCTTGGCATCCGGAGAGGGAAACTATGGCTACACCTTC
few	TRBV6-1	TRBJ1-6	.	CASITSGSYNSPLHF	TGTGCCAGCATTACCTCGGGCTCCTATAATTCACCCCTCCACTTT
.	TRBV28	TRBJ2-7	TRBD2	CASSVVKGAGGAGYF	TGTGCCAGCAGTGTAGTAAAGGGAGCGGGGGGCGCGGGGTACTTC
.	TRBV19	TRBJ1-3	.	CASSMGGRSSGNTIYF	TGTGCCAGTAGTATGGGAGGACGGTCCTCTGGAAACACCATATATTTT
few	TRBV29-1	TRBJ2-7	.	CSVAAGSVLSYEQYF	TGCAGCGTTGCCGCGGGATCCGTACTTTCCTACGAGCAGTACTTC
.	TRBV7-9	TRBJ2-7	TRBD1	CASSLAPGQGAYEQYF	TGTGCCAGCAGCTTAGCCCCGGGGCAGGGGGCCTACGAGCAGTACTTC
.	TRBV18	TRBJ2-7	TRBD2	CASSPLAGGPIYEQYF	TGTGCCAGCTCACCATTAGCGGGAGGGCCAATCTACGAGCAGTACTTC
.	TRBV5-4	TRBJ2-7	TRBD2	CASSSSGGSSYEQYF	TGTGCCAGCAGCAGTAGCGGGGGCAGCTCCTACGAGCAGTACTTC
.	TRBV7-9	TRBJ2-5	.	CASSLEGPTGLGTQYF	TGTGCCAGCAGCTTAGAAGGCCCGACAGGTCTAGGGACCCAGTACTTC
few	TRBV25-1	TRBJ2-2	TRBD1	CASSEWGQGERELFF	TGTGCCAGCAGTGAATGGGGACAGGGGGAGAGGGAGCTGTTTTTT
.	TRBV5-4	TRBJ1-4	.	CASSGGAPGEKLFF	TGTGCCAGCTCCGGGGGGGCGCCCGGTGAAAAACTGTTTTTT
.	TRBV6-6	TRBJ2-7	TRBD2	CASRRDYGYEQYF	TGTGCCAGCAGAAGGGACTATGGTTACGAGCAGTACTTC
.	TRBV11-2	TRBJ2-5	.	CASSREGTQETQYF	TGTGCCAGCAGCAGAGAGGGGACTCAAGAGACCCAGTACTTC
once	TRBV11-2	TRBJ1-1	TRBD1	CASSFTLGQGRTNTEAFF	TGTGCCAGCAGCTTTACATTGGGACAGGGGAGAACGAACACTGAAGCTTTCTTT
.	TRBV19	TRBJ1-2	TRBD1	CASTGTGSYGYTF	TGTGCCAGCACCGGGACAGGGAGCTATGGCTACACCTTC
.	TRBV6-6	TRBJ2-2	.	CASSYPSTGELFF	TGTGCCAGCAGTTACCCGTCCACCGGGGAGCTGTTTTTT
.	TRBV4-3	TRBJ1-5	TRBD1	CASSQSLGTGGLGQPQHF	TGCGCCAGCAGCCAATCATTGGGGACAGGGGGACTGGGTCAGCCCCAGCATTTT
.	TRBV28	TRBJ1-4	TRBD1	CASSSGQGPNEKLFF	TGTGCCAGCAGTTCTGGACAGGGGCCTAATGAAAAACTGTTTTTT
.	TRBV7-2	TRBJ1-5	TRBD1	CASSLAGGSSQPQHF	TGTGCCAGCAGCTTAGCAGGGGGCTCTAGTCAGCCCCAGCATTTT
.	TRBV9	TRBJ1-1	TRBD1	CASSPSGQGKTEAFF	TGTGCCAGCAGCCCCTCGGGACAGGGGAAAACTGAAGCCTTCTTT
.	TRBV5-6	TRBJ2-5	TRBD2	CASSLKGLAGGQETQYF	TGTGCCAGCAGCTTAAAGGGACTAGCGGGGGGGCAAGAGACCCAGTACTTC
.	TRBV5-4	TRBJ2-7	.	CASSRDWAYEQYF	TGTGCCAGCAGCCGGGACTGGGCCTACGAGCAGTACTTC
.	TRBV7-2	TRBJ2-2	.	CASSLARLSNTGELFF	TGTGCCAGCAGCTTAGCGCGCCTGTCGAACACCGGGGAGCTGTTTTTT
.	TRBV9	TRBJ2-3	TRBD2	CASSVDGRGTDTQYF	TGTGCCAGCAGCGTAGACGGGAGGGGTACAGATACGCAGTATTTT
.	TRBV4-1	TRBJ1-1	.	CASSQVGEGGPMNTEAFF	TGCGCCAGCAGCCAAGTTGGGGAGGGTGGTCCAATGAACACTGAAGCTTTCTTT
.	TRBV7-2	TRBJ1-1	.	CASSPRRGVTEAFF	TGTGCCAGCAGCCCCCGTCGGGGGGTCACTGAAGCTTTCTTT
.	TRBV7-7	TRBJ1-1	.	CASSMTLGTEAFF	TGTGCTAGCAGCATGACACTAGGTACTGAAGCTTTCTTT
few	TRBV28	TRBJ1-2	.	CASRSQSGGYTF	TGTGCCAGCAGGTCACAATCAGGGGGCTACACCTTC
.	TRBV7-2	TRBJ2-2	.	CASSSTGLSNTGELFF	TGTGCCAGCAGCTCCACAGGGTTGTCTAACACCGGGGAGCTGTTTTTT
few	TRBV11-1	TRBJ1-5	.	CASSPDGGQPQHF	TGTGCCAGCAGCCCGGACGGAGGTCAGCCCCAGCATTTT
.	TRBV9	TRBJ2-1	.	CASSVATGYSEQFF	TGTGCCAGCAGCGTAGCAACCGGGTATAGTGAGCAGTTCTTC